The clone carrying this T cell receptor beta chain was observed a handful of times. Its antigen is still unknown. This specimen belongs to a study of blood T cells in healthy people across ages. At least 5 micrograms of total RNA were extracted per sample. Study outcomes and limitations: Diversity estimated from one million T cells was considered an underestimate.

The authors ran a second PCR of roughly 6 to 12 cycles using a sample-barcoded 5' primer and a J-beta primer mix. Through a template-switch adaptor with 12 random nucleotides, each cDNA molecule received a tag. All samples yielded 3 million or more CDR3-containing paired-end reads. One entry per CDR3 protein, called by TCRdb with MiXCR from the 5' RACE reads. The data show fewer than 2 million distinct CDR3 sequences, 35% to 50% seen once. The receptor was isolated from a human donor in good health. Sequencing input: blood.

The CDR3 spells CASSSTVVYEQYF. CDR3 in DNA: TGTGCCAGCAGCTCCACAGTGGTCTACGAGCAGTACTTC. V gene TRBV12-3 or TRBV12-4 combines with J gene TRBJ2-4; no firm D call. The closer fit of TRBJ2-7 to the DNA end suggests the J call may be wrong. The CDR3 has 13 amino acids.